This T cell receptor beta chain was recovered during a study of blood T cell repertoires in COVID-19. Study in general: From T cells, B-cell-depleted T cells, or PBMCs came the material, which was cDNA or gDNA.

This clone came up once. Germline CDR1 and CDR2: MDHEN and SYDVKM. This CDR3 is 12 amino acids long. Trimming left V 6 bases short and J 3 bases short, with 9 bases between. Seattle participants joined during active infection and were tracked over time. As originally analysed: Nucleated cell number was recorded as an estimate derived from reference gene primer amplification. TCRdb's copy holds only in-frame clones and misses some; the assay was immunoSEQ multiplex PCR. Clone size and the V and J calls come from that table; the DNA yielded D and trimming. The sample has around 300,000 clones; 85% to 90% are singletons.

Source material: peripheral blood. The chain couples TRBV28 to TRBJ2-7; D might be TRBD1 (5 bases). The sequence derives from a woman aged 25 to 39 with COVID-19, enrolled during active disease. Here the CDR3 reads CASRGQNYEQYF. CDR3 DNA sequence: TGTGCCAGCAGGGGGCAAAACTACGAGCAGTACTTC.